This section outlines one T cell receptor (beta chain) sequence together with its context. This entry is derived from a study of shared clonotypes between healthy human individuals. Healthy HIV-negative adults with no recent acute infections or vaccinations were recruited as donors. Libraries were prepared by immunoSEQ multiplex PCR; TCRdb keeps only in-frame clonotypes and omits some of them. The repertoire has a few hundred thousand clones, around 97% of them found once; the top ten carry around 0.06%. The TCR originated in a woman aged 25-40 years in good health. Material for sequencing was naive CD4+ T cells sorted from blood. Specified subset: CD45RA+ positively selected.

CDR3 residues: CAWSGGDEKLFF. In nucleotides, the CDR3 is TGTGCCTGGAGTGGAGGGGATGAAAAACTGTTTTTT. This sequence joins TRBV30 and TRBJ1-4; possibly TRBD1 for D (5 bases). V was trimmed by 1 base and J by 6 bases, leaving 6 bases between them. Germline loops: CDR1 GTSNPN, CDR2 SVGIG (reference sequence). CDR3 length equals 12 residues.